This passage covers 7 T cell receptor beta chains from one sample sequenced in a study of OX40 agonist ivuxolimab in advanced cancers. Receptors were amplified or captured by the immunoSEQ multiplex PCR assay. Imported from immuneACCESS, the table was reduced by TCRdb to in-frame sequences with V and J called. These copies leave out some clones; in studies compared against another copy, an unresolved V gene accounts for under half, and the cause of the remainder is not known. The sample data list 55,000 to 65,000 clones, and roughly 81% of these were observed just once. The ten largest account for about 3% of the sample. The sequences come from CD4+ or CD8+ T cells sorted from blood, collected in a trial of the OX40 agonist ivuxolimab. The source is an adult with an advanced solid tumor such as melanoma, head and neck, liver or kidney cancer.

The chain links TRBV28 to TRBJ1-6; the D gene is possibly TRBD1 (5 bases). Per the germline V gene, CDR1 is MDHEN and CDR2 is SYDVKM. The V gene lost 3 bases and the J gene lost 1 base, with 13 bases spanning the gap. CDR3 length: 17 amino acids. CDR3 amino acids: CASSFSGAGSYNSPLHF. The CDR3 nucleotides read TGTGCCAGCAGTTTTTCTGGGGCAGGGTCCTATAATTCACCCCTCCACTTT.

The rearrangement uses TRBV28 and TRBJ1-1; D is uncertain. The V end was cut by 6 bases, the J end by 4 bases, with 12 bases between. In germline, CDR1 is MDHEN, CDR2 SYDVKM. CDR3 size: 13 residues. Written as DNA, the CDR3 is TGTGCCAGCAGGCCCCCGGTCGGCACTGAAGCTTTCTTT. This sequence encodes CASRPPVGTEAFF.

The chain links TRBV5-7 to TRBJ2-1; possible D gene TRBD1, 5 bases. TRBV5-7 is an ORF; its function is uncertain. Between the trimmed V and J ends, which lost 1 base and 7 bases, there was a span of 6 bases. The CDR3 is 12 residues long. This chain's CDR3 is CASSLRTNEQFF. The CDR3 DNA reads TGTGCCAGCAGCTTGAGGACAAATGAGCAGTTCTTC.

The gene calls are TRBV7-6 and TRBJ2-7; either TRBD1 or TRBD2 may supply D (5 bases each). Trimming shortened V by 5 bases and J by 2 bases, and 10 bases separated the two germline ends. The CDR3 covers 13 residues. Per the germline V gene, CDR1 is SGHVS and CDR2 is FNYEAQ. This CDR3 reads CASSRDGAYEQYF. Written as DNA, the CDR3 is TGTGCCAGCAGCCGGGACGGAGCCTACGAGCAGTACTTC.

This chain joins TRBV11-3 and TRBJ1-3; tentative D call: TRBD1 (6 bases). This CDR3 is 13 amino acids long. CDR1 and CDR2 from the germline V gene are SGHNT and YENEEA. V lost 5 bases and J 4 bases, leaving 9 bases between the germline ends. The CDR3 protein is CASSTGWGNTIYF. Here the CDR3 DNA reads TGTGCCAGCAGCACAGGGTGGGGAAACACCATATATTTT. Combining the CDR3 with reference TRBV11-3 and TRBJ1-3 gives the whole variable domain EAGVVQSPRYKIIEKKQPVAFWCNPISGHNTLYWYLQNLGQGPELLIRYENEEAVDDSQLPKDRFSAERLKGVDSTLKIQPAELGDSAVYLCASSTGWGNTIYFGEGSWLTVV.

The chain has TRBV28 and TRBJ1-5; D ambiguous. Trimming cost V 2 bases and J 1 base, with 9 bases left between them. Germline CDR1 and CDR2: MDHEN and SYDVKM. The CDR3 is made up of 15 amino acids. In DNA form, the CDR3 reads TGTGCCAGCAGTTTACCGCTGGGGAGCAATCAGCCCCAGCATTTT. Its translation: CASSLPLGSNQPQHF.

The chain recombines TRBV27 with TRBJ2-3; 10 nucleotides match TRBD2. V lost 2 bases and J lost 8; bases outside the gene matches: 16. Germline CDR1 reads MNHEY; CDR2 reads SMNVEV (reference sequence). The CDR3 runs to 18 residues. This CDR3 reads CASSLEGAAGGPPGTQYF. In DNA form, the CDR3 reads TGTGCCAGCAGTTTAGAGGGGGCAGCGGGAGGGCCCCCCGGTACGCAGTATTTT.